One sample yielded the 7 T cell receptor beta chains listed below, sequenced in a study of blood T cell repertoires in COVID-19. Measured with immunoSEQ multiplex PCR; TCRdb has only the in-frame clones, and not every one. The top ten hold approximately 5.3% of the sample, which has about 320,000 clones, approximately 90% seen once. Sequenced material: PBMCs or T cells enriched from blood (not recorded which). Source of these receptors: a woman under 40 who had recovered from COVID-19.

The chain couples TRBV6-5 to TRBJ2-3; a possible D gene is TRBD1 (5 bases). Looked up from germline, CDR1 is MNHEY and CDR2 is SVGAGI. Trimming left V 8 bases short and J 1 base short, with 13 bases between. This CDR3 comprises 14 residues. The DNA for the CDR3 is TGTGCCAGCGCCAGGGATGCCCGCACAGATACGCAGTATTTT. It codes for CASARDARTDTQYF.

The genes are TRBV7-6 and TRBJ1-1; no clear D gene. Germline CDR1 and CDR2: SGHVS and FNYEAQ. CDR3 length equals 13 residues. Deletions cut 0 bases from V and 5 bases from J, with 7 bases between. The CDR3 protein is CASSLADKTEAFF. The CDR3 DNA is TGTGCCAGCAGCTTAGCTGACAAGACTGAAGCTTTCTTT.

The chain links TRBV18 to TRBJ1-2; 8 bases map to TRBD1. The V gene end was trimmed by 5 bases and the J gene end by 3 bases; junction bases not matched to a gene: 5. The CDR3 runs 14 residues. The germline V gene has CDR1 KGHSH and CDR2 LQKENI. Here the CDR3 reads CASSTDRAHYGYTF. The DNA for the CDR3 is TGTGCCAGCTCAACGGACAGGGCACACTATGGCTACACCTTC. The full variable domain, in which reference TRBV18 and TRBJ1-2 provide the parts outside the CDR3, is NAGVMQNPRHLVRRRGQEARLRCSPMKGHSHVYWYRQLPEEGLKFMVYLQKENIIDESGMPKERFSAEFPKEGPSILRIQQVVRGDSAAYFCASSTDRAHYGYTFGSGTRLTVV.

This rearrangement joins TRBV15 to TRBJ2-2; unclear D gene. The V and J ends lost 5 bases and 5 bases respectively, with 9 bases between them. Germline-derived CDR1 and CDR2 are LNHNV and YYDKDF (reference sequence). There are 13 residues in the CDR3. The CDR3 protein is CATSPRLTGELFF. The DNA of the CDR3 is TGTGCCACCAGCCCGAGGTTGACCGGGGAGCTGTTTTTT.

The V call is TRBV5-6, the J call TRBJ1-2; 9 nucleotides align to TRBD1. V shed 2 bases, J shed 4 bases, and the junction held 6 bases outside the gene matches. CDR3 length equals 15 residues. Germline V CDR1 and CDR2: SGHDT, YYEEEE. DNA for the CDR3: TGTGCCAGCAGCTTCCCGGGACAGGGAAGCTATGGCTACACCTTC. Protein sequence: CASSFPGQGSYGYTF.

The chain recombines TRBV5-8 with TRBJ1-5, with a tentative D call TRBD1 (6 bases). This CDR3 spans 16 amino acids. CDR1 and CDR2 from the germline V gene are SGHTS and YDEGEE. V was shortened by 4 bases and J by 7 bases, with 21 bases between the two germline ends. The DNA of the CDR3 is TGTGCCAGCAGCAGCGGACGGACAGTGTTCGAACAGCCCCAGCATTTT. Protein sequence: CASSSGRTVFEQPQHF.

The chain employs TRBV7-6 and TRBJ2-2, with 7 bases aligning to TRBD1. Germline CDR1 is SGHVS and CDR2 is FNYEAQ. The J segment lost 1 base and the V segment lost 3 bases, leaving 2 bases of the junction unmatched. There are 15 residues in the CDR3. The CDR3, as DNA: TGTGCCAGCAGCTTTAGGACAGGGAACACCGGGGAGCTGTTTTTT. Encoded protein: CASSFRTGNTGELFF.